This T cell receptor (beta chain) was sequenced for a study of cytomegalovirus exposure and HLA in healthy donors (dated by TCRdb to about 2017). Regarding the research as a whole: According to an earlier analysis of 587 of the donors, roughly 180 million T cells yielded 120 million or so unique TCR beta sequences and roughly 280 Gb of sequence data. An earlier analysis of approximately 580 of the donors used high-throughput TCR beta sequencing to judge whether each TCR beta V gene segment behaved as functional or pseudogenic. Using immunosequencing, the study profiled T cell repertoires from roughly 650 subjects and related those repertoires to cytomegalovirus serostatus. Roughly 300 gigabases of sequencing data and around 80 million unique TCR sequences made up an early release that covered approximately 650 HLA-typed donors. A later genetic analysis took genome-wide SNP genotypes for about 55% of the roughly 700 donors and used that subset as a discovery cohort. A few DR-DQ haplotypes were treated as single units for association and clustering because of strong linkage in the cohort. Across roughly 420 genotyped donors of the cohort, an average of roughly 250,000 unique TCR beta nucleotide sequences per donor were sequenced, and 15% to 20% of those sequences were non-productive. Along with the roughly 710-subject first cohort, a separate validation cohort of approximately 110 different subjects was used. Alongside the repertoire data, information on donor age, sex, ethnicity and CMV serostatus was compiled. Every repertoire in the discovery cohort had been generated on one and the same sequencing platform. Among the roughly 400 genotyped donors, around 81% belonged to the genetic ancestry cluster associated with self-reported Caucasian donors. To predict cytomegalovirus infection status, the study combined high-throughput TCR immunosequencing, statistical association of individual TCRs with disease status, and machine learning. The study aimed to test whether cataloging public T cell receptors could reveal signatures of past pathogen exposure. The later analysis used no new phenotypic data to find candidate immune exposures, relying instead on TCR beta sequences and their occurrence across donors. Typing coverage varied by locus: about 620-630 donors for A, B, C, DRB1 and DQB1; 500 to 550 for DQA1; more than 600 for DPA1; 450 to 480 for DPB1. In a later analysis, previously published TCR beta repertoires from 600 to 850 donors were re-analyzed and high-resolution HLA genotyping was added so that TCR occurrence patterns could be studied. Class I and class II HLA loci were covered by the typing at four-digit resolution. What the study reported, not specific to this receptor: In a later analysis, more than 15,000 TCR beta sequences were associated with specific HLA alleles at a false discovery rate of 0.05. A cluster of highly shared sequence variants was judged likely to represent a technical artifact of the sequencing pipeline. Most TCR sequences were seen in very few donors, while some public TCRs were found in many individuals. In vitro tests confirmed that a few of the cytomegalovirus-associated TCR beta chains recognize cytomegalovirus antigens. Linkage disequilibrium might explain the correlated functional status among segregating V segments, but an unknown experimental factor could not be excluded. Some IMGT-functional V segments, including TRBV6-2 and TRBV6-3, could not be told apart with the 87-base-pair reads, so those segments were excluded. For the cohort, immune exposure information was limited to CMV serostatus. Because counts were too low, some 16 rarely observed V segments, including chromosome 9 orphons, were excluded from the earlier analysis of around 590 of the donors. A further reported finding was that TCR beta sequences accurately predicted the HLA-A and HLA-B alleles for most subjects in the first cohort. According to a later analysis, TCR association rates differed among HLA loci, with DRB1 alleles showing the most associated TCRs and HLA-C alleles showing the fewest. According to the authors, the approach could potentially be generalized to other disease states and immunological phenotypes. In a later analysis, HLA-associated TCR beta chains showed more clonal expansion and lower generation probabilities than non-associated chains that were equally common. The classifier was reported to diagnose cytomegalovirus status with high specificity and sensitivity in both the original cohort and the validation cohort. An earlier analysis of approximately 590 of the donors showed that most TCR beta V segments appeared in productive rearrangements either about 87% or about 30% of the time, which broadly matched IMGT annotations. According to a later genetic analysis, donors in an Asian-associated ancestry cluster had fewer N-insertions in productive TCRs than the roughly 700-donor mean. In the study, some 180 TCR beta chains were listed as associated with cytomegalovirus. Only TCR beta chains were sequenced in this cohort, and the absence of alpha or paired-chain data limited detectable features. Several of the top co-occurrence clusters appeared to be linked to parvovirus B19, influenza, CMV and Epstein-Barr virus, according to a later analysis. According to a later analysis, most CMV-associated TCR beta chains appeared to be HLA-restricted, and the HLA associations seemed to be driven largely by CMV exposure. When HLA alleles, especially DR and DQ, strongly co-occurred, attributing TCR associations to individual alleles was difficult. The presence/absence analyses assumed that sequencing depth was roughly uniform across donors, and that assumption may not be true. In a later genetic analysis, a missense DCLRE1C variant was associated with V-gene and J-gene trimming of TCR beta chains, and the association was replicated in an independent cohort. Because HLA typing was missing for some donors at each locus, association tests included only the typed subset.

With regard to this clone: The target of this receptor is not known. No clone much larger than this one lies a single base away; base qualities are absent.

The CDR3 goes from the cysteine to the phenylalanine over 11 residues. Of all the DNA, just the CDR3 is kept, 33 bases in frame from base 1. CDR1 is given as SGHTS and CDR2 as YDEGEE, both from the germline V gene. Unmatched junction bases come to 6, with V trimmed by 6 bases and J by 16 bases. The method was the immunoSEQ multiplex PCR assay. The multiplex PCR relied on a mix of 60 forward primers for TCR Vbeta segments and 13 reverse primers for TCR Jbeta segments. A multiplex PCR assay on genomic DNA amplified the CDR3 region of rearranged TCR beta genes. Amplified TCR beta libraries were sequenced as 87-base-pair reads on the Illumina HiSeq System. Processing in the source paper ran as follows. A later analysis tallied approximately 87 million unique TCR beta chains across the 610 or so repertoires, and around 10 million of those chains were shared by two or more donors. To remove PCR and sequencing errors, raw reads were error-corrected and collapsed into unique sequences using a nearest-neighbor algorithm that merged closely related sequences. Alignment of CDR3 sequences to IMGT reference sequences was used to assign V, D and J gene segments. For a sequence to be retained, a match of at least six nucleotides to both a V gene segment and a J gene segment was required. Rearrangements were called productive when the CDR3 lacked stop codons and stayed in frame with V and J; all others were non-productive. Following IMGT convention, CDR3 was defined as the stretch from the second conserved V-encoded cysteine up to the conserved J-encoded phenylalanine. Sequences without an unambiguous match to a single V gene segment were excluded from the earlier analysis of about 600 of the donors. An earlier analysis of several hundred of the donors called V segments functional above 56.7% productive rearrangements and segregating when the between-donor standard deviation exceeded 5%. To diagnose cytomegalovirus status from the catalog of TCR beta chain sequences, a statistical classification framework was built. In a later analysis, V and J genes were assigned by comparing TCR nucleotide sequences against IMGT/GENE-DB human TR gene sequences. In a later analysis, CDR3 sequences and most-parsimonious VDJ recombination scenarios were assigned using the TCRdist pipeline. In a later analysis, each TCR beta chain was defined by its CDR3 amino acid sequence together with its V-gene family, and reads lacking a unique V-gene family were excluded. In a later analysis, 450 to 600 highly shared, low-generation-probability nucleotide sequences were removed to address suspected cross-contamination and a sequencing artifact. In a later analysis, a clonal expansion index was calculated for each public chain from normalized within-repertoire ranks of inferred template counts. A later analysis computed generation probabilities with a VDJ recombination model fitted to out-of-frame rearrangements, and checked the results against IGoR. Hypergeometric tests were used in a later analysis to score TCR-TCR, TCR-HLA and TCR-CMV co-occurrence, with a repertoire-size bias correction applied to the TCR pairs. A later analysis estimated false discovery rates by permuting HLA or CMV assignments 20 times. A later analysis grouped co-occurring TCRs with DBSCAN, adding TCRdist sequence similarity when clustering within HLA-allele-positive subsets. Co-occurrence clustering excluded repertoires with fewer than 30,000 or more than 120,000 public chains, plus five with anomalous nucleotide sharing. In TCRdb, the immuneACCESS table is reduced to in-frame sequences with V and J assigned. These tables do not hold every clone; where another copy was compared, an unresolved V gene accounts for under half, and the others remain unexplained. From that table come the V and J calls and clone size; the DNA was used to work out D and trimming. This sample lists some 14,000 clones; 63% were detected once. The ten largest clonotypes hold roughly 18% of the sample.

The cohort was made up of approximately 670 healthy bone marrow donors. At the time of sampling, every cohort member was nominally healthy, though immune exposures that went unrecorded were likely present. The donor was CMV seropositive and belonged to the group of 250 to 300 seropositive cohort members. Every donor gave a peripheral blood sample, and the peripheral blood mononuclear cells from that sample were used for TCR beta sequencing. Genomic DNA extraction from the blood cell samples was performed with the Qiagen DNeasy Blood Extraction Kit. Source material: PBMCs. The rearranged segments are TRBV5-8 and TRBJ2-1, with 11 bases matching TRBD2. The TCR was taken from a woman aged 50 to 65 in good health and CMV-seropositive. The CDR3 protein: CASKGSGRVFF. The sequenced DNA: TGTGCCAGCAAAGGTAGCGGGAGGGTTTTCTTC.